Shown below are 21 T cell receptor beta chains from a single sample sequenced in a study of cytomegalovirus exposure and HLA in healthy donors (dated by TCRdb to about 2017). Library creation used the immunoSEQ multiplex PCR assay. For the multiplex PCR, a mixture combining 60 forward primers for TCR Vbeta segments and 13 reverse primers for TCR Jbeta segments was used. Here the immuneACCESS table is served through TCRdb, limited to in-frame sequences with V and J called. Missing clones are a known gap in these copies; in checked studies unresolved V genes cover under half, and the rest lacks a known reason. This sample comprises approximately 100,000 clones, around a tenth of them detected only once. Clones ranked in the top ten supply 5.1% of the sample. The sample consisted of PBMCs. The source is a man aged 50-59 years in good health and CMV-seropositive.

With respect to this clone: Other DNA sequences in the sample encode the same CDR3. The chain recombines TRBV4-1 with TRBJ1-6; D remains ambiguous. V gave up 4 bases and J gave up 5 bases, with 12 bases separating them. Germline loops: CDR1 MGHRA, CDR2 YSYEKL. The CDR3 covers 15 residues. CDR3 nucleotides: TGCGCCAGCAGCCCGCGGGAATCGGATAATTCACCCCTCCACTTT. Translated: CASSPRESDNSPLHF.

The chain employs TRBV7-2 and TRBJ2-2, with D uncertain. Germline CDR1 and CDR2: SGHTA and FQGNSA. Between the trimmed V and J ends, which lost 1 base and 1 base, there was a span of 4 bases. This CDR3 is built from 14 residues. The CDR3: CASSLVQNTGELFF. CDR3 bases: TGTGCCAGCAGCTTAGTACAGAACACCGGGGAGCTGTTTTTT.

As for this clone: Other DNA sequences of this sample code for an identical CDR3. J is TRBJ2-1 and V is TRBV6-6, with a possible D match to TRBD2 (8 bases). CDR1 is MNHNY, CDR2 SVGAGI, per germline (reference sequence). This CDR3 has 16 residues. With 6 bases removed from V and 2 bases from J, the gap between germline ends came to 17 bases. Here the CDR3 DNA reads TGTGCCAGCAGGGGTCCGGGAGGGGGCCCCTACAATGAGCAGTTCTTC. Protein sequence: CASRGPGGGPYNEQFF.

This clone appeared a few times. The V gene is TRBV10-3, the J gene TRBJ2-4, with a possible D match to TRBD2 (5 bases). Germline V lookup: CDR1 ENHRY, CDR2 SYGVKD. The CDR3 runs to 15 residues. V was pared by 0 bases and J by 5 bases, with 11 bases between. Here the CDR3 reads CAISESEASQNIQYF. DNA for the CDR3: TGTGCCATCAGTGAGTCGGAGGCATCCCAAAACATTCAGTACTTC.

This clone appeared a few times. The chain combines TRBV28 with TRBJ1-5, with D uncertain. Deletions cut 3 bases from V and 0 bases from J, with 9 bases between. The germline V gene encodes CDR1 MDHEN and CDR2 SYDVKM. The CDR3 totals 15 residues. The CDR3 DNA sequence: TGTGCCAGCAGTTTTCGCGGTCATAGCAATCAGCCCCAGCATTTT. This encodes CASSFRGHSNQPQHF.

This clone was picked up a small number of times. CDR3 residues: CASSARLAEYNEQFF. The CDR3 DNA reads TGTGCCAGCAGCGCCCGACTAGCGGAGTACAATGAGCAGTTCTTC. The chain uses TRBV9 and TRBJ2-1; 9 nucleotides align to TRBD2. The CDR3 has 15 amino acids. V lost 3 bases to trimming and J lost 4 bases; unmatched junction nucleotides: 5. Germline loops: CDR1 SGDLS, CDR2 YYNGEE.

Only a few counts were recorded for this clone. The gene calls are TRBV29-1 and TRBJ2-5; no clear D. V lost 4 bases to trimming and J lost 1 base, with 4 bases between them. This CDR3 is built from 11 residues. Germline CDR1 reads SQVTM; CDR2 reads ANQGSEA. CDR3 DNA: TGCAGCGTTGCACTCCAAGAGACCCAGTACTTC. This encodes CSVALQETQYF.

This chain uses TRBV27 with TRBJ2-1, with 14 bases lining up with TRBD2. Germline loops: CDR1 MNHEY, CDR2 SMNVEV (reference sequence). V shed 4 bases, J shed 2 bases, and the junction held 10 bases outside the gene matches. The CDR3 sequence is 19 residues long. This chain's CDR3 is CASSSRTSGRHRAYNEQFF. CDR3 bases: TGTGCCAGCAGTTCGAGGACTAGCGGGAGGCATAGGGCCTACAATGAGCAGTTCTTC.

The rearrangement links TRBV28 to TRBJ1-1, with unresolved D. V lost 5 bases to trimming and J lost 1 base, with 11 bases between them. CDR1 MDHEN and CDR2 SYDVKM come from the germline V gene. This CDR3 contains 14 residues. CDR3 region: CASSETSGNTEAFF. The DNA of the CDR3 is TGTGCCAGCAGTGAAACCTCAGGGAACACTGAAGCTTTCTTT.

This clone has a handful of counts. The chain couples TRBV19 to TRBJ1-3; D is unclear. Germline V CDR1 and CDR2: LNHDA, SQIVND (reference sequence). The length of the CDR3 is 13 residues. V lost 3 bases, J lost 4 bases, and 7 bases lay in between. The CDR3 region is CASSIGLGNTIYF. In DNA form, the CDR3 reads TGTGCCAGTAGTATTGGCCTCGGAAACACCATATATTTT.

J is TRBJ1-5 and V is TRBV5-6; D may be TRBD1 (5 bases). This CDR3 region has 15 residues. Germline values: CDR1 SGHDT, CDR2 YYEEEE. V lost 0 bases and J 7 bases, leaving 14 bases between the germline ends. The CDR3 sequence is CASSLGRQKGQPQHF. The CDR3 DNA sequence: TGTGCCAGCAGCTTGGGGCGGCAGAAGGGGCAGCCCCAGCATTTT. The variable domain in full, completed from reference TRBV5-6 and TRBJ1-5, reads DAGVTQSPTHLIKTRGQQVTLRCSPKSGHDTVSWYQQALGQGPQFIFQYYEEEERQRGNFPDRFSGHQFPNYSSELNVNALLLGDSALYLCASSLGRQKGQPQHFGDGTRLSIL.

The chain uses TRBV27 and TRBJ2-7; no definite D call. Between the trimmed V and J ends, which lost 5 bases and 6 bases, there was a span of 17 bases. Germline-derived CDR1 and CDR2 are MNHEY and SMNVEV (reference sequence). The length of the CDR3 is 14 residues. The CDR3 spells CASSPIGSGREQYF. The CDR3 nucleotides are TGTGCCAGCAGTCCTATTGGGTCTGGGCGCGAGCAGTACTTC.

V is TRBV5-4 and J is TRBJ2-3, with D possibly being TRBD2 (5 bases). The CDR3 spans 15 residues. From germline, CDR1 is SGHNT and CDR2 YYREEE (reference sequence). Trimming pared 4 bases from V and 3 bases from J, leaving 15 bases between. As DNA, the CDR3 is TGTGCCAGCAGCCTCCCCTTAACGGGGACAGATACGCAGTATTTT. It translates to CASSLPLTGTDTQYF.

This clone was seen a handful of times. This chain links TRBV27 with TRBJ1-2, with 8 bases fitting TRBD1. Germline loops: CDR1 MNHEY, CDR2 SMNVEV (reference sequence). This CDR3 contains 15 residues. V shed 5 bases, J shed 6 bases, and the junction held 11 bases outside the gene matches. CDR3 DNA sequence: TGTGCCAGCAGTCCGTCTGGGGGGACAGGAAATGGCTACACCTTC. As protein: CASSPSGGTGNGYTF.

This sequence joins TRBV27 and TRBJ2-4, with 9 bases matching TRBD1. Trimming removed 5 bases from V and 0 bases from J; junction bases left unmatched: 5. Germline-derived CDR1 and CDR2 are MNHEY and SMNVEV (reference sequence). The CDR3 is made up of 16 amino acids. The CDR3 region has the DNA TGTGCCAGCAGTCCCGGGACAGGGCTAGCCAAAAACATTCAGTACTTC. This translates into CASSPGTGLAKNIQYF.

This clone was counted only a few times. The chain employs TRBV4-2 and TRBJ2-1; TRBD2 matches 7 bases. Trimming cost V 4 bases and J 6 bases; bases outside gene matches: 9. CDR1 and CDR2 from the germline V gene are LGHNA and YNFKEQ. This CDR3 has 15 residues. The CDR3 DNA follows: TGTGCCAGCAGCCGGCTTAGCGGGCAGGCCAATGAGCAGTTCTTC. It is translated as CASSRLSGQANEQFF.

This clone has just a few counts. The DNA of the CDR3 is TGTGCCAGCAGCCATCCTGCTAGCGGGGTCTACGAGCAGTACTTC. Its translation is CASSHPASGVYEQYF. The rearrangement uses TRBV4-2 and TRBJ2-7; 9 bases agree with TRBD2. CDR3 length equals 15 residues. Per the germline V gene, CDR1 is LGHNA and CDR2 is YNFKEQ. V gave up 3 bases and J gave up 3 bases; unmatched junction bases: 6.

The V and J genes are TRBV4-3 and TRBJ2-1, with D perhaps TRBD1 (6 bases). Germline V gene sequence: CDR1 LGHNA, CDR2 YSLEER. V lost 0 bases and J 4 bases, leaving 13 bases between the germline ends. The CDR3 length is 16 residues. In nucleotides, the CDR3 is TGCGCCAGCAGCCAAGACCCCCTGGGGGCATACAATGAGCAGTTCTTC. Translated: CASSQDPLGAYNEQFF.

In its sample, this clone was seen a few times. The chain employs TRBV29-1 and TRBJ2-7; 10 bases match TRBD2. CDR3 size: 19 residues. Unmatched junction bases numbered 18, after V lost 4 bases and J lost 0 bases. Germline V gene lookup returns CDR1 SQVTM and CDR2 ANQGSEA. CDR3 amino acids: CSVGAPRGSSGSYSYEQYF. DNA of the CDR3: TGCAGCGTTGGCGCACCCAGAGGATCTAGCGGGAGTTACTCCTACGAGCAGTACTTC.

The genes are TRBV28 and TRBJ2-7, with D hard to call. The length of the CDR3 is 13 residues. With 3 bases removed from V and 3 bases from J, the gap between germline ends came to 9 bases. Per the germline V gene, CDR1 is MDHEN and CDR2 is SYDVKM. The chain's CDR3 is CASSLTRYYEQYF. CDR3 DNA sequence: TGTGCCAGCAGTTTGACACGTTACTACGAGCAGTACTTC. Combining the CDR3 with reference TRBV28 and TRBJ2-7 gives the whole variable domain DVKVTQSSRYLVKRTGEKVFLECVQDMDHENMFWYRQDPGLGLRLIYFSYDVKMKEKGDIPEGYSVSREKKERFSLILESASTNQTSMYLCASSLTRYYEQYFGPGTRLTVT.

This clone was counted a few times. The chain is built from TRBV30 and TRBJ2-5; TRBD2 matches at 7 bases. Per germline, CDR1 GTSNPN and CDR2 SVGIG (reference sequence). Germline trimming cut 0 bases from V and 5 bases from J; bases unmatched to any gene: 9. The CDR3 runs 15 residues. The CDR3 DNA sequence: TGTGCCTGGAGTGTACAAGTGGGAGGGCGGGAGACCCAGTACTTC. Translation gives CAWSVQVGGRETQYF.